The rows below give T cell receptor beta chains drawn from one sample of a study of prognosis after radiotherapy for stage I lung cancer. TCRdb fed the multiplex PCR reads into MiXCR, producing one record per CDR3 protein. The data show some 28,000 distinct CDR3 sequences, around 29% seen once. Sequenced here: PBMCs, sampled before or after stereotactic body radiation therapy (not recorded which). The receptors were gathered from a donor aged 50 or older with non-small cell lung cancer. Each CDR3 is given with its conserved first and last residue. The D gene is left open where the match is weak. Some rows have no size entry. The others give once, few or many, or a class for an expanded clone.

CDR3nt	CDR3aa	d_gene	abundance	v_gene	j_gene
TGCGCCAGCAGTCCTTGGACAGGGGGGATCATGAACACTGAAGCTTTCTTT	CASSPWTGGIMNTEAFF	TRBD1	.	TRBV6-5	TRBJ1-1
TGTGCCAGCAGCGACGCGGGAAACACCATATATTTT	CASSDAGNTIYF	.	many	TRBV11-2	TRBJ1-3
TGCGCCAGCAGCGCCGGGACAGGCCGATGTAGTTTTGGCTACACCTTC	CASSAGTGRCSFGYTF	TRBD1	.	TRBV5-1	TRBJ1-2
TGTGCCAGCAGGCGGACAGGGGGGTCAAGTCAGCCCCAGCATTTT	CASRRTGGSSQPQHF	TRBD1	many	TRBV6-1	TRBJ1-5
TGCAGTGCTAGTAAAACAGGGGGCGGCGGCAATCAGCCCCAGCATTTT	CSASKTGGGGNQPQHF	TRBD1	many	TRBV20-1	TRBJ1-5
TGTGCCAGCAGTGTAGGACAGGGGACGGAAGGGGCCAACGTCCTGACTTTC	CASSVGQGTEGANVLTF	TRBD1	many	TRBV12-3/TRBV12-4	TRBJ2-6
TGTGCCATCAGAGACACCGGGGAGCTGTTTTTT	CAIRDTGELFF	.	many	TRBV10-3	TRBJ2-2
TGTGCCAGCAGCCCCGGACAGGGGGCAAACACTGAAGCTTTCTTT	CASSPGQGANTEAFF	TRBD1	many	TRBV3-1	TRBJ1-1
TGTGCCAGTAGCCGAGGACAGGGTTCGTATCAGCCCCAGCATTTT	CASSRGQGSYQPQHF	TRBD1	many	TRBV19	TRBJ1-5
TGTGCCTGGAGGGAGGCTTGGGAGCTGTTTTTT	CAWREAWELFF	.	many	TRBV30	TRBJ2-2
TGTGCCAGTAGTATTGGGACCACAGATACGCAGTATTTT	CASSIGTTDTQYF	.	many	TRBV19	TRBJ2-3
TGTGCCAGCAGTTTAGGACAGCTATACAATGAGCAGTTCTTC	CASSLGQLYNEQFF	.	.	TRBV12-3/TRBV12-4	TRBJ2-1
TGCGCCAGCAGGGATCAGGGTTCCTATAATTCACCCCTCCACTTT	CASRDQGSYNSPLHF	.	many	TRBV4-1	TRBJ1-6
TGTGCCAGCACACACAGGGGGCCGCAAGGAAACACCATATATTTT	CASTHRGPQGNTIYF	TRBD1	many	TRBV19	TRBJ1-3